This TCR beta chain was sequenced in a study of cytomegalovirus exposure and HLA in healthy donors. V shed 2 bases, J shed 4 bases, and the junction held 4 bases outside the gene matches. The CDR3 runs to 15 residues. The V gene's germline CDR1 is GTSNPN and CDR2 SVGIG (reference sequence). On this clone: Its cognate antigen is unknown.

Whole-study findings and limits: Being productive about 87% or about 30% of the time was typical of most TCR beta V segments in an earlier analysis. Presence/absence analysis assumed near-uniform sequencing depth across donors.

The PCR employed 60 Vbeta primers together with 13 Jbeta primers. Data came from immunoSEQ multiplex PCR; TCRdb stores just in-frame clones and leaves some out. The data hold fewer than 200,000 clones, with approximately 80% observed a single time. The sample was PBMCs. The chain uses TRBV30 and TRBJ1-5; 11 bases fit TRBD1. The clonotype was recovered from a woman aged 50 to 60 in good health and CMV-seropositive. The CDR3 nucleotides are TGTGCCTGGAGTCCCCGGGACAGGGGGAATCAGCCCCAGCATTTT. Translated: CAWSPRDRGNQPQHF.